The next 31 T cell receptor beta chains were all read from a single sample in a study of CD8 T cells in ankylosing spondylitis. TCRdb re-called the 5' RACE reads through MiXCR, storing one row per CDR3 protein. The table records about 240,000 distinct CDR3 sequences, about 24% of them present only once. The sample was blood, either unsorted or a sorted T cell fraction (not recorded which). The receptors derive from a male donor with ankylosing spondylitis or in good health (not recorded which).

Only a few counts were recorded for this clonotype. This chain connects TRBV20-1 to TRBJ1-6, with D perhaps matching TRBD1 (6 bases). The CDR3 has 12 residues. V lost 6 bases to trimming and J lost 9 bases, with 12 bases between them. Germline CDR1 is DFQATT and CDR2 is SNEGSKA (reference sequence). This CDR3 reads CSAPGQSSPLHF. CDR3 DNA: TGCAGTGCCCCGGGACAATCTTCACCCCTCCACTTT.

The V call is TRBV5-1, the J call TRBJ2-7; the match to TRBD1 covers 9 bases. Trimming removed 9 bases from V and 7 bases from J; junction bases left unmatched: 17. Germline CDR1 reads SGHRS; CDR2 reads YFSETQ. The CDR3 contains 15 residues. The CDR3 sequence: CAKKPGTGPQKEQYF. The CDR3 nucleotides read TGCGCCAAAAAGCCCGGGACAGGGCCACAAAAGGAGCAGTACTTC.

This clonotype was seen many times. The chain links TRBV9 to TRBJ1-1; D possibly corresponds to TRBD1 (5 bases). The germline V and J ends were trimmed by 1 base and 4 bases, with 8 bases remaining between them. Looked up from germline, CDR1 is SGDLS and CDR2 is YYNGEE. This CDR3 comprises 13 residues. CDR3 in DNA: TGTGCCAGCAGCGTAAGGGGAGGCACTGAAGCTTTCTTT. It specifies CASSVRGGTEAFF. The full variable domain, rest sourced from reference TRBV9 and TRBJ1-1, is DSGVTQTPKHLITATGQRVTLRCSPRSGDLSVYWYQQSLDQGLQFLIQYYNGEERAKGNILERFSAQQFPDLHSELNLSSLELGDSALYFCASSVRGGTEAFFGQGTRLTVV.

This clonotype was counted a few times. This chain connects TRBV27 to TRBJ1-6, with D possibly being TRBD1 (6 bases). The CDR3 covers 14 residues. Trimming stripped 5 bases from V and 8 bases from J, with 13 bases between. Germline CDR1 MNHEY, CDR2 SMNVEV (reference sequence). This CDR3 is CASSAQGNYSPLHF. The CDR3 coding sequence is TGTGCCAGCAGTGCCCAGGGGAACTATTCACCCCTCCACTTT.

Only a few counts were recorded for this clonotype. The genes are TRBV20-1 and TRBJ1-3; 7 bases match TRBD1. V lost 5 bases and J lost 0; bases outside the gene matches: 7. There are 15 residues in the CDR3. CDR1 and CDR2 from the germline V gene are DFQATT and SNEGSKA (reference sequence). In nucleotides, the CDR3 is TGCAGTGCTGGGGGGACAGTCGGCTCTGGAAACACCATATATTTT. It specifies CSAGGTVGSGNTIYF.

This clonotype was found a few times. This chain joins TRBV10-3 and TRBJ1-5; a possible D gene is TRBD1 (5 bases). CDR3 length equals 13 residues. Germline values: CDR1 ENHRY, CDR2 SYGVKD. Trimming cost V 11 bases and J 5 bases, with 16 bases left between them. The CDR3 here is CASGRQGDQPQHF. For the CDR3, the DNA is TGTGCCTCCGGACGGCAAGGGGATCAGCCCCAGCATTTT.

The chain joins TRBV12-3 or TRBV12-4 to TRBJ2-1; 7 nucleotides line up with TRBD1. V was clipped by 7 bases and J by 4 bases; unmatched bases: 4. The length of the CDR3 is 13 residues. CDR3 protein: CASNRDSYNEQFF. The DNA for the CDR3 is TGTGCCAGCAACCGGGACAGTTACAATGAGCAGTTCTTC.

This chain joins TRBV10-2 and TRBJ2-5; D is possibly TRBD1 (6 bases). Germline V lookup: CDR1 WSHSY, CDR2 SAAADI. V was trimmed by 4 bases and J by 2 bases, leaving 8 bases between them. CDR3 length: 13 amino acids. Here the CDR3 reads CASSGGQQETQYF. The CDR3 DNA reads as TGCGCCAGCAGTGGCGGACAGCAAGAGACCCAGTACTTC.

The rearrangement links TRBV20-1 to TRBJ1-2, with TRBD1 matching 8 bases. Germline-derived CDR1 and CDR2 are DFQATT and SNEGSKA (reference sequence). This CDR3 contains 14 residues. V lost 1 base to trimming and J lost 3 bases; unmatched junction nucleotides: 4. The CDR3 region is CSARVPTGDYGYTF. The CDR3, as DNA: TGCAGTGCTAGAGTACCGACAGGGGACTATGGCTACACCTTC.

The V gene is TRBV2, the J gene TRBJ2-1; D is ambiguous. Germline V gene data show CDR1 as SNHLY and CDR2 as FYNNEI. Trimming removed 4 bases at V and 2 bases at J, with 6 bases between. CDR3 length: 13 amino acids. The CDR3, as DNA: TGTGCCAGCAGTGGACATGCCTACAATGAGCAGTTCTTC. Protein product: CASSGHAYNEQFF.

This clonotype was seen a handful of times. This sequence joins TRBV9 and TRBJ2-4; 10 positions match TRBD1. CDR3 length: 13 amino acids. J was trimmed by 8 bases and V by 3 bases; bases with no gene match: 2. Germline values: CDR1 SGDLS, CDR2 YYNGEE. The CDR3 nucleotides are TGTGCCAGCAGCGCGGGGACAGGGGACATTCAGTACTTC. This gives the protein CASSAGTGDIQYF.

V is TRBV2 and J is TRBJ2-5; 8 bases map to TRBD1. The CDR3 totals 15 residues. Germline trimming cut 1 base from V and 6 bases from J; bases unmatched to any gene: 7. The V gene's germline CDR1 is SNHLY and CDR2 FYNNEI. CDR3 region: CASSEDWQGAKTQYF. As DNA, the CDR3 is TGTGCCAGCAGTGAAGATTGGCAGGGGGCAAAGACCCAGTACTTC.

The rearrangement links TRBV12-3 or TRBV12-4 to TRBJ2-5; 7 bases match TRBD1. The V and J ends lost 5 bases and 3 bases, in that order; junction bases with no gene match: 6. The CDR3 is 14 amino acids. The DNA of the CDR3 is TGTGCCAGCAGTCTGAGACAGGGAAAAGAGACCCAGTACTTC. It encodes CASSLRQGKETQYF.

In this sample, this clonotype turned up many times. The rearrangement uses TRBV12-3 or TRBV12-4 and TRBJ2-6; D is ambiguous. This CDR3 spans 14 amino acids. V was shortened by 5 bases and J by 0 bases, with 5 bases between the two germline ends. CDR3 sequence: CASSQSSGANVLTF. The CDR3 DNA follows: TGTGCCAGCAGTCAAAGCTCTGGGGCCAACGTCCTGACTTTC.

Ten or more counts support this clonotype. The chain uses TRBV28 and TRBJ2-1; a possible D gene is TRBD1 (6 bases). V was clipped by 3 bases and J by 4 bases, with 16 bases between them. Germline V gene data show CDR1 as MDHEN and CDR2 as SYDVKM. The CDR3 is made up of 16 amino acids. In nucleotides, the CDR3 is TGTGCCAGCAGTTTTCAAGGAGCGGACAGATACAATGAGCAGTTCTTC. Its translation is CASSFQGADRYNEQFF.

The table lists this clonotype with many counts. This sequence joins TRBV28 and TRBJ2-4; the match to TRBD1 covers 7 bases. The CDR3 runs to 15 residues. Germline V gene lookup returns CDR1 MDHEN and CDR2 SYDVKM. J lost 3 bases, V lost 3 bases, and 5 bases had no gene match. The CDR3 DNA reads as TGTGCCAGCAGTTTTAGCCGGACAGGCAAAAACATTCAGTACTTC. Translating it yields CASSFSRTGKNIQYF. Drawing the rest from reference TRBV28 and TRBJ2-4, the complete variable domain is DVKVTQSSRYLVKRTGEKVFLECVQDMDHENMFWYRQDPGLGLRLIYFSYDVKMKEKGDIPEGYSVSREKKERFSLILESASTNQTSMYLCASSFSRTGKNIQYFGAGTRLSVL.

V and J are TRBV5-1 and TRBJ2-5, with D possibly TRBD2 on 6 matching bases. Germline CDR1 is SGHRS and CDR2 is YFSETQ. Trimming removed 4 bases from V and 5 bases from J, with 18 bases in between. The CDR3 is 15 amino acids. The CDR3 DNA reads as TGCGCCAGCAGCACCGGGACTGAGATACGCGAGACCCAGTACTTC. Protein sequence: CASSTGTEIRETQYF.

This clonotype showed up just a few times. The chain joins TRBV6-1 to TRBJ2-4; 10 bases are a match to TRBD1. The CDR3 has 15 residues. Germline V gene lookup returns CDR1 MNHNS and CDR2 SASEGT. The ends lost 2 bases at V and 8 bases at J; junction bases unmatched: 6. The CDR3 loop is CASSERWDRGYIQYF. DNA of the CDR3: TGTGCCAGCAGTGAAAGGTGGGACAGGGGTTACATTCAGTACTTC.

This chain links TRBV7-8 with TRBJ1-4; possibly TRBD1 for D (5 bases). The CDR3 extends over 14 amino acids. V was trimmed by 4 bases and J by 7 bases, leaving 13 bases between them. Germline CDR1 is SGHVS and CDR2 is FQNEAQ. The CDR3 nucleotides read TGTGCCAGCAGCTCGGGACCGAACGGTGAAAAACTGTTTTTT. Translation: CASSSGPNGEKLFF. Based on the CDR3 plus reference TRBV7-8 and TRBJ1-4, the full variable domain is GAGVSQSPRYKVAKRGQDVALRCDPISGHVSLFWYQQALGQGPEFLTYFQNEAQLDKSGLPSDRFFAERPEGSVSTLKIQRTQQEDSAVYLCASSSGPNGEKLFFGSGTQLSVL.

There are a few counts of this clonotype. The genes are TRBV20-1 and TRBJ2-1; 7 positions agree with TRBD1. The CDR3 has 11 residues. The V gene end was trimmed by 5 bases and the J gene end by 15 bases; junction bases not matched to a gene: 10. Germline lookup yields CDR1 DFQATT and CDR2 SNEGSKA (reference sequence). As DNA, the CDR3 is TGCAGTGCTGACCACAGGGGTGGTGTGTTCTTC. It codes for CSADHRGGVFF.

This clonotype appeared many times. The chain has TRBV15 and TRBJ1-2; 8 bases map to TRBD1. Trimming cost V 3 bases and J 3 bases; bases outside gene matches: 9. CDR3 length equals 16 residues. CDR1 is LNHNV, CDR2 YYDKDF, per germline (reference sequence). CDR3 nucleotide sequence: TGTGCCACCAGCAGCCCCGAGGCAGGGGGCCACTATGGCTACACCTTC. Amino acids: CATSSPEAGGHYGYTF.

This chain's CDR3 is CSATKLAGRAGTQYF. Here the CDR3 DNA reads TGCAGTGCAACTAAACTAGCGGGTCGGGCCGGGACGCAGTATTTT. This chain joins TRBV20-1 and TRBJ2-3, with TRBD2 matching 9 bases. The CDR3 has 15 amino acids. Germline V gives CDR1 DFQATT, CDR2 SNEGSKA (reference sequence). V shed 6 bases, J shed 9 bases, and the junction held 16 bases outside the gene matches.

The CDR3 region is CAISDVGTEAFF. CDR3 sequence (DNA): TGTGCCATCAGTGATGTGGGAACTGAAGCTTTCTTT. The V gene is TRBV10-3, the J gene TRBJ1-1; D is undetermined. Germline V gives CDR1 ENHRY, CDR2 SYGVKD. V lost 3 bases and J 5 bases, leaving 7 bases between the germline ends. The CDR3 extends over 12 amino acids.

This chain links TRBV20-1 with TRBJ2-7, with 14 bases matching TRBD2. Unmatched junction bases numbered 2, after V lost 1 base and J lost 3 bases. Germline V gene data show CDR1 as DFQATT and CDR2 as SNEGSKA (reference sequence). There are 15 residues in the CDR3. The CDR3 region is CSARAGTSGGYEQYF. For the CDR3, the DNA is TGCAGTGCTAGAGCCGGGACTAGCGGGGGCTACGAGCAGTACTTC.

This clonotype was recorded many times. V is TRBV12-3 or TRBV12-4 and J is TRBJ1-6; perhaps TRBD1 as D (5 bases). Trimming removed 6 bases at V and 7 bases at J, with 10 bases between. The CDR3 spans 13 residues. This CDR3 is CASRGTQNSPLHF. CDR3 sequence (DNA): TGTGCCAGCAGGGGGACTCAGAATTCACCCCTCCACTTT.

This clonotype was seen repeatedly, ten times or more. The gene calls are TRBV6-1 and TRBJ2-3, with a possible D match to TRBD2 (6 bases). The CDR3 is made up of 15 amino acids. Germline loops: CDR1 MNHNS, CDR2 SASEGT. V lost 6 bases to trimming and J lost 6 bases, with 19 bases between them. CDR3 in DNA: TGTGCCAGCAGGCTTAGCGGAGCAGGGATCGATACGCAGTATTTT. Its translation is CASRLSGAGIDTQYF.

The rearrangement uses TRBV14 and TRBJ1-6; D is unresolved. CDR1 and CDR2 from the germline V gene are SGHDN and FVKESK. The length of the CDR3 is 12 residues. V lost 6 bases and J 7 bases, leaving 7 bases between the germline ends. For the CDR3, the DNA is TGTGCCAGCAGTCAGTCCAATTCACCCCTCCACTTT. This sequence encodes CASSQSNSPLHF.

There are a few counts of this clonotype. The chain has TRBV20-1 and TRBJ1-5; TRBD1 might be the D (5 bases). This CDR3 has 14 residues. Looked up from germline, CDR1 is DFQATT and CDR2 is SNEGSKA (reference sequence). Trimming cost V 7 bases and J 4 bases, with 17 bases left between them. In DNA, the CDR3 is TGCAGTGTAGGTGGGCAGGGTTTAAATCAGCCCCAGCATTTT. Its protein is CSVGGQGLNQPQHF.

V and J are TRBV28 and TRBJ1-5; D gene unclear. CDR3 length equals 14 residues. The germline V gene has CDR1 MDHEN and CDR2 SYDVKM. V lost 10 bases and J 7 bases, leaving 20 bases between the germline ends. The CDR3 bases are TGTGCCATGAGCCCCGGACTGCGGAGGCAGCCCCAGCATTTT. Translating gives CAMSPGLRRQPQHF.

The V and J genes are TRBV12-3 or TRBV12-4 and TRBJ2-7; 7 bases align to TRBD2. The CDR3 loop spans 14 amino acids. Trimming took 5 bases from V and 3 from J; bases not matched to a gene: 7. CDR3 loop: CASSPREDHYEQYF. DNA for the CDR3: TGTGCCAGCAGTCCCCGGGAGGACCACTACGAGCAGTACTTC.

This clonotype came up once. The chain joins TRBV20-1 to TRBJ2-1, with D uncertain. CDR1 and CDR2 (germline): DFQATT, SNEGSKA (reference sequence). V dropped 6 bases and J dropped 6 bases, with 15 bases sitting between them. The CDR3 spans 13 residues. The DNA of the CDR3 is TGCAGTGCCCCATTTGAGTGGGGCAATGAGCAGTTCTTC. Its protein is CSAPFEWGNEQFF.